Below are 32 T cell receptor beta chains sequenced from a single sample in a study of long-term antiretroviral therapy in people with HIV. The assay used was immunoSEQ (version v3.0), run at survey level. Sequenced by immunoSEQ multiplex PCR; TCRdb stores in-frame clones only, minus some. The sample carries under 50,000 clones, around nine tenths recorded once. The input for sequencing was unsorted PBMCs, taken 0.1 years before starting antiretroviral therapy. The source is a woman aged 50 to 65 with HIV.

The V gene is TRBV7-9, the J gene TRBJ1-4, with D maybe TRBD1 (5 bases). The V end was cut by 5 bases, the J end by 7 bases, with 8 bases between. The germline CDR1 and CDR2 sequences are SEHNR and FQNEAQ (reference sequence). The CDR3 runs to 12 residues. CDR3 region: CASSRGSEKLFF. The CDR3 nucleotides read TGTGCCAGCAGCAGGGGAAGTGAAAAACTGTTTTTT.

The chain combines TRBV25-1 with TRBJ2-1; D not resolved. The CDR3 covers 12 residues. Germline V CDR1 and CDR2: MGHDK, SYGVNS. V lost 3 bases, J lost 12 bases, and 12 bases lay in between. Here the CDR3 DNA reads TGTGCCAGCAGTGACGAATTTGGCCGGCAGTTCTTC. This codes for CASSDEFGRQFF.

V usage is TRBV7-2 and J usage is TRBJ2-3; the match to TRBD2 covers 14 bases. The CDR3 loop spans 15 amino acids. From germline, CDR1 is SGHTA and CDR2 FQGNSA. V shed 4 bases and J 7 bases; nucleotides not matched to a gene: 4. The CDR3 DNA follows: TGTGCCAGCAGCTCAGGGACTAGCGGGGGATATACGCAGTATTTT. Translation gives CASSSGTSGGYTQYF.

The V and J genes are TRBV5-1 and TRBJ1-6, with TRBD1 as a possible D gene (5 bases). V lost 0 bases to trimming and J lost 7 bases, with 11 bases between them. The CDR3 loop spans 15 amino acids. CDR1 and CDR2 from the germline V gene are SGHRS and YFSETQ. CDR3 protein: CASSLAGRDNSPLHF. The CDR3 DNA follows: TGCGCCAGCAGCTTGGCAGGCAGGGACAATTCACCCCTCCACTTT.

The J gene is TRBJ1-2, the V gene TRBV5-6; D is unclear. Trimming cost V 1 base and J 3 bases, with 10 bases left between them. This CDR3 comprises 14 residues. The germline V gene has CDR1 SGHDT and CDR2 YYEEEE. The CDR3 sequence: CASSLSPGDYGYTF. As DNA, the CDR3 is TGTGCCAGCAGCTTGTCCCCCGGGGACTATGGCTACACCTTC.

The chain has TRBV7-9 and TRBJ1-1; D is undetermined. Germline V gives CDR1 SEHNR, CDR2 FQNEAQ (reference sequence). Trimming removed 8 bases from V and 1 base from J, with 2 bases in between. This CDR3 has 10 residues. The CDR3 loop is CASQNTEAFF. As DNA, the CDR3 is TGTGCCAGCCAGAACACTGAAGCTTTCTTT. Full variable domain (outside the CDR3, taken from reference TRBV7-9 and TRBJ1-1): DTGVSQNPRHKITKRGQNVTFRCDPISEHNRLYWYRQTLGQGPEFLTYFQNEAQLEKSRLLSDRFSAERPKGSFSTLEIQRTEQGDSAMYLCASQNTEAFFGQGTRLTVV.

The rearrangement uses TRBV29-1 and TRBJ2-7, with 7 nucleotides matching TRBD1. This CDR3 has 11 residues. The V gene's germline CDR1 is SQVTM and CDR2 ANQGSEA. The trim removed 6 bases at V and 6 bases at J, leaving 5 bases unmatched. CDR3 sequence (DNA): TGCAGCGTGTACAGGGGTAGCGAGCAGTACTTC. Protein product: CSVYRGSEQYF.

The chain couples TRBV7-9 to TRBJ1-5; no reliable D call. Between the trimmed V and J ends, which lost 1 base and 1 base, there was a span of 11 bases. CDR1 is SEHNR and CDR2 is FQNEAQ in the germline V gene (reference sequence). CDR3 size: 16 residues. CDR3: CASSLGSGLSNQPQHF. DNA of the CDR3: TGTGCCAGCAGCTTAGGGTCCGGGCTCAGCAATCAGCCCCAGCATTTT.

The gene calls are TRBV11-2 and TRBJ1-2; D gene ambiguous. This CDR3 comprises 14 residues. V was cut by 5 bases and J by 5 bases, with 15 bases left in between. Germline V gene sequence: CDR1 SGHAT, CDR2 FQNNGV. Here the CDR3 reads CASSPSGYRYGYTF. DNA of the CDR3: TGTGCCAGCAGCCCATCTGGGTACCGGTATGGCTACACCTTC. Full variable domain (rest looked up from reference TRBV11-2 and TRBJ1-2): EAGVAQSPRYKIIEKRQSVAFWCNPISGHATLYWYQQILGQGPKLLIQFQNNGVVDDSQLPKDRFSAERLKGVDSTLKIQPAKLEDSAVYLCASSPSGYRYGYTFGSGTRLTVV.

The chain links TRBV19 to TRBJ2-1; 10 bases align to TRBD2. This CDR3 is 19 amino acids long. Looked up from germline, CDR1 is LNHDA and CDR2 is SQIVND (reference sequence). Losses at the gene ends were 3 bases for V and 1 base for J; bases not matched to a gene: 12. In DNA, the CDR3 is TGTGCCAGTAGTATGTCCAGCGGGGGGGCCATGAGATCCTACAATGAGCAGTTCTTC. This codes for CASSMSSGGAMRSYNEQFF.

Concerning this clone itself: Germline and junction disagree at one end, which may indicate a read error. The V gene is TRBV2, the J gene TRBJ1-4; D is perhaps TRBD1 (6 bases). Looked up from germline, CDR1 is SNHLY and CDR2 is FYNNEI. This CDR3 comprises 14 residues. CDR3 loop: CASREEGGDEKLFF. CDR3 nucleotides: TGTGCCAGCAGGGAAGAGGGGGGAGATGAAAAACTGTTTTTT. Full variable domain (outside the CDR3, taken from reference TRBV2 and TRBJ1-4): EPEVTQTPSHQVTQMGQEVILRCVPISNHLYFYWYRQILGQKVEFLVSFYNNEISEKSEIFDDQFSVERPDGSNFTLKIRSTKLEDSAMYFCASREEGGDEKLFFGSGTQLSVL.

The chain links TRBV6-5 to TRBJ1-2; D remains unclear. The V gene lost 5 bases and the J gene lost 4 bases, with 14 bases spanning the gap. Looked up from germline, CDR1 is MNHEY and CDR2 is SVGAGI. There are 14 residues in the CDR3. The CDR3 region has the DNA TGTGCCAGCAGTCTACAAGACGGGATCTATGGCTACACCTTC. This translates into CASSLQDGIYGYTF.

The chain is built from TRBV14 and TRBJ1-4; 7 bases map to TRBD1. Germline lookup yields CDR1 SGHDN and CDR2 FVKESK. V trimming: 4 bases; J trimming: 3 bases; junction bases outside the gene matches: 5. The CDR3 is 15 residues long. In nucleotides, the CDR3 is TGTGCCAGCAGCCCGGCCGGGACAGCTAATGAAAAACTGTTTTTT. Protein product: CASSPAGTANEKLFF.

The J gene is TRBJ2-3, the V gene TRBV2; D is possibly TRBD1 or TRBD2 (5 bases each). The CDR3 has 13 residues. Per the germline V gene, CDR1 is SNHLY and CDR2 is FYNNEI. Trimming shortened V by 11 bases and J by 4 bases, and 16 bases separated the two germline ends. CDR3 loop: CARTGAGADTQYF. The CDR3 bases are TGTGCCCGCACCGGGGCAGGAGCAGATACGCAGTATTTT.

V is TRBV7-9 and J is TRBJ1-2, with D unclear. The length of the CDR3 is 14 residues. The germline V gene has CDR1 SEHNR and CDR2 FQNEAQ (reference sequence). V gave up 5 bases and J gave up 6 bases, with 16 bases separating them. As DNA, the CDR3 is TGTGCCAGCAGCCCACGGATAGAGGACGATGGCTACACCTTC. It specifies CASSPRIEDDGYTF.

The chain employs TRBV2 and TRBJ1-1; D unresolved. V was cut by 7 bases and J by 3 bases, with 6 bases left in between. The CDR3 sequence is 11 residues long. In germline, CDR1 is SNHLY, CDR2 FYNNEI. DNA of the CDR3: TGTGCCAGCACCGGCTACACTGAAGCTTTCTTT. It is translated as CASTGYTEAFF.

The chain employs TRBV5-1 and TRBJ2-1; 8 bases line up with TRBD2. Looked up from germline, CDR1 is SGHRS and CDR2 is YFSETQ. This CDR3 contains 16 residues. Trimming at V came to 0 bases and at J to 4 bases, leaving 6 bases not matched to a gene. The CDR3 DNA reads TGCGCCAGCAGCTTGGCCGGGGGGGGACCATACAATGAGCAGTTCTTC. This gives the protein CASSLAGGGPYNEQFF.

V gene TRBV5-4 combines with J gene TRBJ1-1; no reliable D call. The CDR3 is made up of 15 amino acids. Germline assignment: CDR1 SGHNT and CDR2 YYREEE (reference sequence). V lost 5 bases, J lost 2 bases, and 16 bases lay in between. The DNA for the CDR3 is TGTGCCAGCAGACCTGACACTGGATTCAACACTGAAGCTTTCTTT. It codes for CASRPDTGFNTEAFF.

This clone was seen just once. The gene calls are TRBV5-1 and TRBJ2-4; 7 nucleotides align to TRBD2. V was pared by 5 bases and J by 0 bases, with 5 bases of the junction left unmatched. CDR3 length: 15 amino acids. Germline V gene lookup returns CDR1 SGHRS and CDR2 YFSETQ. Here the CDR3 DNA reads TGCGCCAGCAGGAGCGGGGACCTAGCCAAAAACATTCAGTACTTC. It encodes CASRSGDLAKNIQYF.

The chain combines TRBV7-2 with TRBJ2-3; D is unresolved. Per germline, CDR1 SGHTA and CDR2 FQGNSA. This CDR3 is 14 amino acids long. Trimming cost V 1 base and J 6 bases, with 11 bases left between them. The CDR3 sequence is CASSLEFVADTQYF. The CDR3 DNA follows: TGTGCCAGCAGCTTAGAGTTTGTTGCGGATACGCAGTATTTT.

CDR3 DNA sequence: TGTGCCACGGGACAGGGGGTAGGAACTAATGAAAAACTGTTTTTT. This sequence encodes CATGQGVGTNEKLFF. The rearrangement joins TRBV25-1 to TRBJ1-4, with 11 nucleotides matching TRBD1. This CDR3 region has 15 residues. Germline V gene data show CDR1 as MGHDK and CDR2 as SYGVNS. V trimming: 10 bases; J trimming: 1 base; junction bases outside the gene matches: 5.

This clone was recorded a few times. The chain has TRBV19 and TRBJ1-1, with a weak D call TRBD1 (6 bases). The CDR3 has 15 amino acids. Germline lookup yields CDR1 LNHDA and CDR2 SQIVND (reference sequence). V lost 6 bases, J lost 1 base, and 15 bases lay in between. The CDR3 DNA reads as TGTGCCAGTAGACACGCCGGACAGCCGAACACTGAAGCTTTCTTT. It is translated as CASRHAGQPNTEAFF.

This clone has only one observation. The genes are TRBV11-2 and TRBJ1-3, with TRBD1 matching over 8 bases. The junction had 11 bases not matched to a gene; V was cut back by 7 bases and J by 0 bases. Germline V CDR1 and CDR2: SGHAT, FQNNGV. This CDR3 has 17 amino acids. The CDR3 region has the DNA TGTGCCAGCAACCTGCACGGGACAGGTCACTCTGGAAACACCATATATTTT. Residues: CASNLHGTGHSGNTIYF.

The chain joins TRBV18 to TRBJ1-2; 10 bases are shared with TRBD1. Germline lookup yields CDR1 KGHSH and CDR2 LQKENI. The trim removed 2 bases at V and 4 bases at J, leaving 4 bases unmatched. The CDR3 consists of 15 residues. Here the CDR3 DNA reads TGTGCCAGCTCACCAAGCGGACAGGGGGGCTATGGCTACACCTTC. This sequence encodes CASSPSGQGGYGYTF.

The chain has TRBV2 and TRBJ2-1; 9 bases are shared with TRBD2. J was trimmed by 9 bases and V by 3 bases; bases with no gene match: 9. The CDR3 loop spans 15 amino acids. CDR1 is SNHLY and CDR2 is FYNNEI in the germline V gene. CDR3 nucleotides: TGTGCCAGCAGTGACTCTAGCGGGGTGAGGAGTGAGCAGTTCTTC. Protein: CASSDSSGVRSEQFF.

The chain employs TRBV5-6 and TRBJ2-3; maybe TRBD1 (5 bases). Germline V gene lookup returns CDR1 SGHDT and CDR2 YYEEEE. Trimming removed 2 bases at V and 4 bases at J, with 20 bases between. The CDR3 runs to 17 residues. CDR3 residues: CASSFIFAGKRSDTQYF. CDR3 in DNA: TGTGCCAGCAGCTTTATCTTCGCAGGGAAGAGGTCAGATACGCAGTATTTT.

This chain links TRBV9 with TRBJ1-6, with D possibly matching TRBD1 (5 bases). The CDR3 runs 15 residues. Trimming took 4 bases from V and 8 from J, leaving 16 bases between them. Germline loops: CDR1 SGDLS, CDR2 YYNGEE. For the CDR3, the DNA is TGTGCCAGCAGCCCGGGGGGGGATATGTATTCACCCCTCCACTTT. Protein product: CASSPGGDMYSPLHF.

The chain has TRBV11-2 and TRBJ1-2; TRBD1 matches 9 bases. The CDR3 contains 13 residues. The V and J ends lost 7 bases and 4 bases, in that order; junction bases with no gene match: 4. From germline, CDR1 is SGHAT and CDR2 FQNNGV. The chain's CDR3 is CASTLGQGYGYTF. CDR3 DNA: TGTGCCAGCACGTTGGGACAGGGCTATGGCTACACCTTC.

The chain links TRBV11-2 to TRBJ1-2; 8 bases are shared with TRBD1. The CDR3 has 15 residues. V lost 4 bases and J lost 4; bases outside the gene matches: 8. Germline CDR1 and CDR2: SGHAT and FQNNGV. For the CDR3, the DNA is TGTGCCAGCAGCTCTCTCCCGACAGGGGCCTATGGCTACACCTTC. Protein product: CASSSLPTGAYGYTF.

This chain links TRBV5-6 with TRBJ1-5, with unresolved D. Germline lookup yields CDR1 SGHDT and CDR2 YYEEEE. With 0 bases removed from V and 9 bases from J, the gap between germline ends came to 7 bases. The CDR3 covers 12 residues. The CDR3 bases are TGTGCCAGCAGCTTGGAGGCGGGGCCCCAGCATTTT. It translates to CASSLEAGPQHF.

CDR3 protein: CASRPLPGTGSPLHF. DNA of the CDR3: TGTGCCAGCAGACCACTGCCAGGGACGGGTTCACCCCTCCACTTT. V and J are TRBV6-5 and TRBJ1-6; a weak D match, TRBD1 (5 bases). The germline V gene encodes CDR1 MNHEY and CDR2 SVGAGI. Trimming shortened V by 6 bases and J by 9 bases, and 18 bases separated the two germline ends. This CDR3 region has 15 residues.

The chain recombines TRBV6-5 with TRBJ1-4; no clear D gene. Trimming pared 6 bases from V and 4 bases from J, leaving 12 bases between. This CDR3 is 14 amino acids long. The germline gives CDR1 MNHEY, CDR2 SVGAGI. The CDR3 nucleotides are TGTGCCAGCAGCCAAAACTGGGGTAATGAAAAACTGTTTTTT. Residues: CASSQNWGNEKLFF.